Below are 14 T cell receptor beta chains sequenced from a single sample in a study of blood T cell repertoires in COVID-19. This table comes from immunoSEQ multiplex PCR, and its TCRdb copy is limited to in-frame clones, with some not included. The table lists 330,000 or so clones, about nine tenths of them singletons. Specimen: peripheral blood. Every receptor here comes from an older woman with COVID-19, enrolled during active disease.

This clone was seen a single time. The J gene is TRBJ1-6, the V gene TRBV19; D not certain. The CDR3 sequence is 13 residues long. V lost 5 bases and J 7 bases, leaving 9 bases between the germline ends. Per the germline V gene, CDR1 is LNHDA and CDR2 is SQIVND (reference sequence). The CDR3: CASSFGGNSPLHF. For the CDR3, the DNA is TGTGCCAGTAGTTTCGGCGGGAATTCACCCCTCCACTTT. Variable domain in full (rest from reference TRBV19 and TRBJ1-6): DGGITQSPKYLFRKEGQNVTLSCEQNLNHDAMYWYRQDPGQGLRLIYYSQIVNDFQKGDIAEGYSVSREKKESFPLTVTSAQKNPTAFYLCASSFGGNSPLHFGNGTRLTVT.

CDR3 bases: TGTGCCAGCAGTTTCCGGGGGGTTAAGCCCCAGCATTTT. Translation gives CASSFRGVKPQHF. The chain combines TRBV12-3 or TRBV12-4 with TRBJ1-5, with D possibly matching TRBD1 (5 bases). Trimming removed 3 bases from V and 8 bases from J, with 11 bases in between. The CDR3 covers 13 residues.

The gene calls are TRBV5-1 and TRBJ2-7; D is perhaps TRBD1 (6 bases). The CDR3 length is 16 residues. V gave up 3 bases and J gave up 0 bases, with 16 bases separating them. Germline V gives CDR1 SGHRS, CDR2 YFSETQ. This CDR3 reads CASSSIQGTISYEQYF. The CDR3 region has the DNA TGCGCCAGCAGCTCGATCCAGGGGACGATCTCCTACGAGCAGTACTTC.

The V call is TRBV18, the J call TRBJ1-2; D gene uncertain. The CDR3 is 14 residues long. CDR1 is KGHSH and CDR2 is LQKENI in the germline V gene. Deletions cut 9 bases from V and 8 bases from J, with 22 bases between. The CDR3 DNA reads as TGTGCCAGTCTTAATGCCGGGAGCCCCTCCGGCTACACCTTC. It specifies CASLNAGSPSGYTF.

This chain uses TRBV18 with TRBJ1-1; 9 bases are a match to TRBD1. Per germline, CDR1 KGHSH and CDR2 LQKENI. After removal of 1 base from V and 1 base from J, the junction contained 4 bases not matched to a gene. The CDR3 has 16 residues. CDR3 protein: CASSPQAQGANTEAFF. DNA for the CDR3: TGTGCCAGCTCACCACAGGCACAGGGGGCGAACACTGAAGCTTTCTTT.

V usage is TRBV7-8 and J usage is TRBJ2-3; 9 bases are shared with TRBD2. The CDR3 runs to 16 residues. J gave up 0 bases and V 4 bases, and 5 bases lay outside the gene matches. CDR1 is SGHVS and CDR2 is FQNEAQ in the germline V gene. CDR3 loop: CASSYIAGVSTDTQYF. The CDR3 DNA is TGTGCCAGCAGCTATATAGCGGGGGTGAGCACAGATACGCAGTATTTT.

The chain couples TRBV5-6 to TRBJ2-7; 8 bases fit TRBD1. V trimming: 5 bases; J trimming: 5 bases; junction bases outside the gene matches: 9. The germline V gene has CDR1 SGHDT and CDR2 YYEEEE. The CDR3 spans 14 residues. The CDR3 DNA reads as TGTGCCAGCAGTTACCGGGACAGGCAACACGAGCAGTACTTC. Translation: CASSYRDRQHEQYF.

This rearrangement joins TRBV6-6 to TRBJ2-5; TRBD1 matches 7 bases. Germline-derived CDR1 and CDR2 are MNHNY and SVGAGI (reference sequence). CDR3 length: 15 residues. The trim removed 5 bases at V and 1 base at J, leaving 7 bases unmatched. CDR3: CASSPLRDSQETQYF. CDR3 sequence (DNA): TGTGCCAGCAGTCCGCTCCGGGACAGCCAAGAGACCCAGTACTTC.

This chain joins TRBV15 and TRBJ2-5; D not resolved. The ends were cut back, 0 bases at V and 4 bases at J, with 6 bases in the middle. The CDR3 is 13 amino acids. The V gene's germline CDR1 is LNHNV and CDR2 YYDKDF (reference sequence). The CDR3 sequence is CATSRELLETQYF. DNA for the CDR3: TGTGCCACCAGCAGAGAACTATTAGAGACCCAGTACTTC.

The chain employs TRBV19 and TRBJ1-6, with 8 nucleotides matching TRBD1. Trimming took 6 bases from V and 10 from J; bases not matched to a gene: 14. CDR1 and CDR2 (germline): LNHDA, SQIVND (reference sequence). The CDR3 spans 16 residues. The CDR3 reads CASSFGGTGGGSPLHF. CDR3 DNA: TGTGCCAGTAGCTTCGGGGGCACAGGGGGGGGATCACCCCTCCACTTT.

V gene TRBV6-5 combines with J gene TRBJ1-4; 7 nucleotides agree with TRBD1. CDR3 size: 12 residues. Looked up from germline, CDR1 is MNHEY and CDR2 is SVGAGI. V shed 4 bases and J 13 bases; nucleotides not matched to a gene: 6. CDR3 region: CASSSDREVLFF. The CDR3 DNA reads TGTGCCAGCAGTTCTGACAGGGAGGTACTGTTTTTT.

The chain joins TRBV5-1 to TRBJ2-2, with 13 bases identical to TRBD2. Germline values: CDR1 SGHRS, CDR2 YFSETQ. The V segment lost 4 bases and the J segment 5 bases; nucleotides outside the gene matches: 5. The CDR3 totals 16 residues. The CDR3 bases are TGCGCCAGCAGCCCTGGGACTAGCGGGGTTACCGGGGAGCTGTTTTTT. It specifies CASSPGTSGVTGELFF. The whole variable domain, remainder taken from reference TRBV5-1 and TRBJ2-2, is KAGVTQTPRYLIKTRGQQVTLSCSPISGHRSVSWYQQTPGQGLQFLFEYFSETQRNKGNFPGRFSGRQFSNSRSEMNVSTLELGDSALYLCASSPGTSGVTGELFFGEGSRLTVL.

The chain uses TRBV9 and TRBJ1-2; 9 nucleotides align to TRBD1. This CDR3 spans 15 amino acids. V was pared by 0 bases and J by 5 bases, with 5 bases of the junction left unmatched. CDR1 and CDR2 (germline): SGDLS, YYNGEE. In DNA form, the CDR3 reads TGTGCCAGCAGCGTAGGAACAGGGGGCTGGTATGGCTACACCTTC. It encodes CASSVGTGGWYGYTF. Variable domain in full (rest from reference TRBV9 and TRBJ1-2): DSGVTQTPKHLITATGQRVTLRCSPRSGDLSVYWYQQSLDQGLQFLIQYYNGEERAKGNILERFSAQQFPDLHSELNLSSLELGDSALYFCASSVGTGGWYGYTFGSGTRLTVV.

This sequence joins TRBV6-5 and TRBJ1-5; D is ambiguous. In germline, CDR1 is MNHEY, CDR2 SVGAGI. This CDR3 comprises 14 residues. V was trimmed by 4 bases and J by 0 bases, leaving 7 bases between them. CDR3 amino acids: CASSSVNSNQPQHF. The CDR3 nucleotides read TGTGCCAGCAGTTCTGTAAATAGCAATCAGCCCCAGCATTTT.